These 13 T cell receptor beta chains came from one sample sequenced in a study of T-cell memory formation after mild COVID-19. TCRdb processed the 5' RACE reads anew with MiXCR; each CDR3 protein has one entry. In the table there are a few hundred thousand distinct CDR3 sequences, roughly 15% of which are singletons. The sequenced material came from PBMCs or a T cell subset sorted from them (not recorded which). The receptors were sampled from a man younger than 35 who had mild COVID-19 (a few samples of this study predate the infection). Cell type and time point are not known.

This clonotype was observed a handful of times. The CDR3 is CSARGPRETQYF. DNA of the CDR3: TGCAGTGCTCGCGGACCTAGGGAGACCCAGTACTTC. V is TRBV20-1 and J is TRBJ2-5; unclear D gene. With 5 bases removed from V and 5 bases from J, the gap between germline ends came to 12 bases. The length of the CDR3 is 12 residues. From germline, CDR1 is DFQATT and CDR2 SNEGSKA (reference sequence).

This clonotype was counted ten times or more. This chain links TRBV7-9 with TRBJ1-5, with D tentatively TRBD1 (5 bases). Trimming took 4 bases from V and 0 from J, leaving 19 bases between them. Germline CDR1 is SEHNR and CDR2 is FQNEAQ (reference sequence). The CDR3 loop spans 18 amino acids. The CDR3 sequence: CASSSPSRGGDSNQPQHF. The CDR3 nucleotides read TGTGCCAGCAGCTCCCCTTCGCGGGGGGGGGATAGCAATCAGCCCCAGCATTTT. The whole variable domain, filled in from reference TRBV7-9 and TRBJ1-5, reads DTGVSQNPRHKITKRGQNVTFRCDPISEHNRLYWYRQTLGQGPEFLTYFQNEAQLEKSRLLSDRFSAERPKGSFSTLEIQRTEQGDSAMYLCASSSPSRGGDSNQPQHFGDGTRLSIL.

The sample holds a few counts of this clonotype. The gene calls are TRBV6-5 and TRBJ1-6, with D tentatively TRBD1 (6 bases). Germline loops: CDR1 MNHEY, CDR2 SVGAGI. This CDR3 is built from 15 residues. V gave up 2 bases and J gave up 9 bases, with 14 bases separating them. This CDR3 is CASSYGRGGSSPLHF. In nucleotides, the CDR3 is TGTGCCAGCAGTTACGGCAGGGGAGGAAGTTCACCCCTCCACTTT.

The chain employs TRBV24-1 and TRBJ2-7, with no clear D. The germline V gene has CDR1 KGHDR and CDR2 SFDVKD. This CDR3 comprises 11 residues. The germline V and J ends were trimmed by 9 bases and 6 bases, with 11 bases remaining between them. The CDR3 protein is CATPPLGEQYV. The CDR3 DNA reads TGTGCCACCCCCCCTCTCGGCGAGCAGTACGTC.

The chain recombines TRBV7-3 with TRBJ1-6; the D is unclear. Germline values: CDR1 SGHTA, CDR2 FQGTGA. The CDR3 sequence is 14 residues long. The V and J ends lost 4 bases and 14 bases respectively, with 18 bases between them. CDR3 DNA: TGTGCCAGCAGCTCCACGGGCGACCCGTCGTCCCTCCACTTT. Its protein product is CASSSTGDPSSLHF. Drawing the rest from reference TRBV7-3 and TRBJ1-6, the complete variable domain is GAGVSQTPSNKVTEKGKYVELRCDPISGHTALYWYRQSLGQGPEFLIYFQGTGAADDSGLPNDRFFAVRPEGSVSTLKIQRTERGDSAVYLCASSSTGDPSSLHFGNGTRLTVT.

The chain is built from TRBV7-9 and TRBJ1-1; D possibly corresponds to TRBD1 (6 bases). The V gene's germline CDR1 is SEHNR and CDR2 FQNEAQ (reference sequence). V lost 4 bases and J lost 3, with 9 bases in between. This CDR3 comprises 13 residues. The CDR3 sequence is CASSYTGYTEAFF. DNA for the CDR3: TGTGCCAGCAGCTACACAGGGTACACTGAAGCTTTCTTT.

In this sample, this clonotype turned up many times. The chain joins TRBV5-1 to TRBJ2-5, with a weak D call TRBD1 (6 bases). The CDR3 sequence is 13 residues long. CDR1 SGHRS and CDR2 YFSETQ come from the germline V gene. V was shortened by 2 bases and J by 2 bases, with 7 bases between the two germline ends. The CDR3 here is CASSFGQQETQYF. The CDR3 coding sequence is TGCGCCAGCAGCTTCGGACAGCAAGAGACCCAGTACTTC.

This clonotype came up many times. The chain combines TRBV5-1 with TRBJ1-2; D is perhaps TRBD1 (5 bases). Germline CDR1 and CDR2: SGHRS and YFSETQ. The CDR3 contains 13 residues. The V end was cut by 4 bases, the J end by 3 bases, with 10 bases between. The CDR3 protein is CASSLGTDYGYTF. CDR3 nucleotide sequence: TGCGCCAGCAGCCTCGGGACCGACTATGGCTACACCTTC.

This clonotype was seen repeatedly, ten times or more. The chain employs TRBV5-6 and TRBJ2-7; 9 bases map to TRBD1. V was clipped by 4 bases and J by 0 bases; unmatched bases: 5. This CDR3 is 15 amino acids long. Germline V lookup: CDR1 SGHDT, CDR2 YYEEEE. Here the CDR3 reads CASSHRDRASYEQYF. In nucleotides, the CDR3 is TGTGCCAGCAGCCACCGGGACAGGGCCTCCTACGAGCAGTACTTC.

Here the CDR3 reads CSASSAGGPETQYF. The CDR3, as DNA: TGCAGTGCTAGTTCGGCGGGGGGGCCTGAGACCCAGTACTTC. The rearrangement uses TRBV20-1 and TRBJ2-5, with TRBD2 matching over 9 bases. In germline, CDR1 is DFQATT, CDR2 SNEGSKA (reference sequence). V lost 3 bases, J lost 5 bases, and 7 bases stayed unmatched. The CDR3 sequence is 14 residues long.

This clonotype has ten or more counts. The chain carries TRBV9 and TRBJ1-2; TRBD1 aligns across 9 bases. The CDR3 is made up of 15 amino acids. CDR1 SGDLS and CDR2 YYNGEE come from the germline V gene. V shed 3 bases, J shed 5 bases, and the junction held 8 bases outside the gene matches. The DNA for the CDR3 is TGTGCCAGCAGCGCCGGGACAGGGAATCTTTATGGCTACACCTTC. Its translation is CASSAGTGNLYGYTF.

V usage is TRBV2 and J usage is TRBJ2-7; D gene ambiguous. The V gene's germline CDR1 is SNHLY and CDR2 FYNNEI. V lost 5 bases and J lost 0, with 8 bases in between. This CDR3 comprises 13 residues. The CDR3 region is CASSRRYSYEQYF. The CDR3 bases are TGTGCCAGCAGTAGGCGATACTCCTACGAGCAGTACTTC.

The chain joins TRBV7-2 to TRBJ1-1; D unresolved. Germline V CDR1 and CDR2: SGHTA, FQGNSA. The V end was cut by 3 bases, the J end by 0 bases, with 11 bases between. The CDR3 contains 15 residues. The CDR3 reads CASSFQTAMNTEAFF. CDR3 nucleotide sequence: TGTGCCAGCAGCTTCCAGACGGCCATGAACACTGAAGCTTTCTTT.